One T cell receptor (beta chain) is described in this entry. The antigen is not known. This sample is part of a study of T cells in localized non-small cell lung cancer. Study findings and constraints: Measurement of T cell clonality placed uninvolved adjacent lung highest, above the level in tumor. Appearance in adjacent lung was seen for a median about 59 of the top 100 tumor clones. Elevated blood T cell density was associated with longer overall survival.

Trimming took off 6 bases at V and 0 bases at J, with 12 bases between the two ends. This CDR3 spans 14 amino acids. The germline gives CDR1 MNHEY, CDR2 SVGAGI. Profiled with immunoSEQ multiplex PCR; TCRdb holds only in-frame clones, not every one. This table holds about 70,000 clones, about 90% found once. The V and J genes are TRBV6-5 and TRBJ2-7; tentatively, D is TRBD1 (6 bases). The sequence was obtained from a male donor aged 60 or over with stage III squamous cell lung carcinoma. Sequencing used peripheral blood, obtained before any cancer treatment. CDR3 region: CASSPRGGSYEQYF. In DNA, the CDR3 is TGTGCCAGCAGCCCCCGAGGGGGCTCCTACGAGCAGTACTTC.